This record covers a single T cell receptor (beta chain). Its antigen is still unknown. The CDR3 length is 14 residues. V lost 3 bases, J lost 5 bases, and 6 bases stayed unmatched. CDR1 and CDR2 from the germline V gene are SNHLY and FYNNEI. This sample was taken from a study of cytomegalovirus exposure and HLA in healthy donors. The wider study: Across around 400 genotyped donors, about 86% landed in the Caucasian-associated ancestry cluster. Points from the study as a whole: CMV serostatus was the sole immune exposure data available.

Both 60 Vbeta primers and 13 Jbeta primers went into the PCR. TCRdb's table, derived via immunoSEQ multiplex PCR, lists solely in-frame clones and lacks some. The repertoire holds over 100,000 clones, with approximately 80% as singletons. The sequencing input was PBMCs. The receptor's source is a woman aged 35 to 49 in good health and CMV-seronegative. J is TRBJ1-1 and V is TRBV2; TRBD1 aligns across 7 bases. CDR3 region: CASSDDRVLTEAFF. DNA for the CDR3: TGTGCCAGCAGTGACGACAGGGTGCTGACTGAAGCTTTCTTT.